These 7 T cell receptor beta chains share one sample of origin, sequenced in a study of blood T cell repertoires in COVID-19. The data were produced by immunoSEQ multiplex PCR, yet TCRdb's version contains in-frame clones alone and is incomplete. The sample has 250,000 or so clones; 70% to 90% are singletons. The source material was peripheral blood. Source of these receptors: a woman in her 70s with active or convalescent COVID-19.

This chain uses TRBV6-5 with TRBJ1-6, with D uncertain. Germline lookup yields CDR1 MNHEY and CDR2 SVGAGI. The CDR3 is 13 residues long. V shed 6 bases and J shed 7 bases, with 10 bases lying between them. In DNA form, the CDR3 reads TGTGCCAGCAGCCGTGTCCGGAATTCACCCCTCCACTTT. Residues: CASSRVRNSPLHF.

This chain links TRBV19 with TRBJ2-7, with TRBD2 matching over 7 bases. The CDR3 loop spans 14 amino acids. V lost 4 bases, J lost 0 bases, and 3 bases stayed unmatched. The germline V gene has CDR1 LNHDA and CDR2 SQIVND (reference sequence). CDR3 nucleotide sequence: TGTGCCAGTAGTACCCAGCGGGGCTCCTACGAGCAGTACTTC. Its protein product is CASSTQRGSYEQYF.

The CDR3 protein is CATLPRTSGSNEQFF. Written as DNA, the CDR3 is TGTGCCACCCTTCCAAGGACTAGCGGGAGCAATGAGCAGTTCTTC. This chain uses TRBV10-3 with TRBJ2-1; 13 nucleotides match TRBD2. The CDR3 has 15 amino acids. Germline V gene sequence: CDR1 ENHRY, CDR2 SYGVKD. The trim removed 10 bases at V and 6 bases at J, leaving 9 bases unmatched.

This clone has only one observation. This chain joins TRBV19 and TRBJ1-4; D not certain. The length of the CDR3 is 15 residues. The germline V gene encodes CDR1 LNHDA and CDR2 SQIVND (reference sequence). V lost 5 bases and J 5 bases, leaving 15 bases between the germline ends. CDR3 coding DNA: TGTGCCAGTAGTTCTAGGCCTATAGCAAATGAAAAACTGTTTTTT. Protein product: CASSSRPIANEKLFF.

This clone was detected only once. V usage is TRBV6-2 or TRBV6-3 and J usage is TRBJ1-5, with D possibly TRBD1 on 5 matching bases. This CDR3 region has 15 residues. CDR1 and CDR2 (germline): MNHEY, SVGEGT. The V end was cut by 6 bases, the J end by 4 bases, with 16 bases between. The CDR3 protein is CASSPGGSINQPQHF. The CDR3, as DNA: TGTGCCAGCAGCCCGGGGGGGAGCATAAATCAGCCCCAGCATTTT.

This chain joins TRBV9 and TRBJ2-5; 11 bases match TRBD2. The CDR3 has 17 residues. The trim removed 0 bases at V and 5 bases at J, leaving 9 bases unmatched. Germline V gives CDR1 SGDLS, CDR2 YYNGEE. In nucleotides, the CDR3 is TGTGCCAGCAGCGTAGCTAGCGGGGGGCGGCAGAGGGAGACCCAGTACTTC. Residues: CASSVASGGRQRETQYF.

This clone was seen just once. This chain uses TRBV19 with TRBJ1-5; D gene ambiguous. This CDR3 region has 14 residues. Trimming pared 4 bases from V and 2 bases from J, leaving 9 bases between. Per germline, CDR1 LNHDA and CDR2 SQIVND (reference sequence). CDR3 residues: CASSRAPGNQPQHF. The CDR3 DNA reads as TGTGCCAGTAGTAGGGCCCCGGGCAATCAGCCCCAGCATTTT.